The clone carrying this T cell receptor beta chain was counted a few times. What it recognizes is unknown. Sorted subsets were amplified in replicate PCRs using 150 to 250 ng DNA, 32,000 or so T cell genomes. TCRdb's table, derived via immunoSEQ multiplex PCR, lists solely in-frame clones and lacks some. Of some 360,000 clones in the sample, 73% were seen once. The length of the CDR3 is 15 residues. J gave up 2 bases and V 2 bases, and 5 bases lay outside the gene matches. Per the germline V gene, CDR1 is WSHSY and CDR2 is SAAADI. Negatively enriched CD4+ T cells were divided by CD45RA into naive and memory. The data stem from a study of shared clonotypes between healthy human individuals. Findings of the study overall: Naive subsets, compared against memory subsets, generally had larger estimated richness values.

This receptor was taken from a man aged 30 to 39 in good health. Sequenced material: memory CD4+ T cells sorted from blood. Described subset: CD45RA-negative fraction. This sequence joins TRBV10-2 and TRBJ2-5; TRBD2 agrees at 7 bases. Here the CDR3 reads CASSEVSSGQETQYF. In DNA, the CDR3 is TGCGCCAGCAGTGAGGTGTCTAGCGGACAAGAGACCCAGTACTTC.